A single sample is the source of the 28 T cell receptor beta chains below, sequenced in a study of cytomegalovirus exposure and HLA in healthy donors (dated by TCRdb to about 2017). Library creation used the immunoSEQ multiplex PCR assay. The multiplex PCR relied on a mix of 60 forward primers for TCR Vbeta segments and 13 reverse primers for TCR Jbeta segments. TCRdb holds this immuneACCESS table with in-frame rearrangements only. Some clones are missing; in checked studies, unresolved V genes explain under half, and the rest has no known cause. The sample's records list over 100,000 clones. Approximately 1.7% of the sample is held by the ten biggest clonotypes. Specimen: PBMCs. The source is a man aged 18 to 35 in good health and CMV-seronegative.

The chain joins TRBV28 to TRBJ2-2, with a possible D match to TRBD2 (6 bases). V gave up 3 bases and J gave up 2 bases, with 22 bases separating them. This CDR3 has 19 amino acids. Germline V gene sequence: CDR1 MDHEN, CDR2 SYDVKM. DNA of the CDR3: TGTGCCAGCAGTTTTGGCCCCCCGACTAGGGCCAAAAACACCGGGGAGCTGTTTTTT. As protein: CASSFGPPTRAKNTGELFF.

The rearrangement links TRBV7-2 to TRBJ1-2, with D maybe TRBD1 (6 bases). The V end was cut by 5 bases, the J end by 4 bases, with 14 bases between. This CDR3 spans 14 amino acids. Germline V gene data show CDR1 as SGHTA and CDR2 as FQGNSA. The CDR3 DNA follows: TGTGCCAGCAGCCGACGGGACACCTTCTATGGCTACACCTTC. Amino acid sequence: CASSRRDTFYGYTF.

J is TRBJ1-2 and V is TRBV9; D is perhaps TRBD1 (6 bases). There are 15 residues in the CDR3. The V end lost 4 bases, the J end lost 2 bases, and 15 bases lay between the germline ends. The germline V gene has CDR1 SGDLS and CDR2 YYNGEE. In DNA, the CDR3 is TGTGCCAGCAGCACTCCTCGAGGGGGAAACTATGGCTACACCTTC. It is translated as CASSTPRGGNYGYTF. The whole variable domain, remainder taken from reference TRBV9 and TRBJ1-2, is DSGVTQTPKHLITATGQRVTLRCSPRSGDLSVYWYQQSLDQGLQFLIQYYNGEERAKGNILERFSAQQFPDLHSELNLSSLELGDSALYFCASSTPRGGNYGYTFGSGTRLTVV.

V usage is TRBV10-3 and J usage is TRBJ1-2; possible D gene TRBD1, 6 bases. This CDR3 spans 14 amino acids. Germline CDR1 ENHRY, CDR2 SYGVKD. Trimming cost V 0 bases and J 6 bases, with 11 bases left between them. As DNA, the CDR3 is TGTGCCATCAGTGAGTCACAGGGCGGAGATGGCTACACCTTC. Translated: CAISESQGGDGYTF.

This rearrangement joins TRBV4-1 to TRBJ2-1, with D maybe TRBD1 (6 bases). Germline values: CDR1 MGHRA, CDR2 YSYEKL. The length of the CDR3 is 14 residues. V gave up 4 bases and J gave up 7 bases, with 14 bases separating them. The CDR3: CASSLRQVKNEQFF. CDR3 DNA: TGCGCCAGCAGCCTCCGACAGGTCAAGAATGAGCAGTTCTTC.

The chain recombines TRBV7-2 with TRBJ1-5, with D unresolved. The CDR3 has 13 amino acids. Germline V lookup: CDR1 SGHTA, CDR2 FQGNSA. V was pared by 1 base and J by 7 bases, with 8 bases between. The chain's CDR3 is CASSLDPGQPQHF. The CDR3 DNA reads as TGTGCCAGCAGCTTAGACCCCGGGCAGCCCCAGCATTTT.

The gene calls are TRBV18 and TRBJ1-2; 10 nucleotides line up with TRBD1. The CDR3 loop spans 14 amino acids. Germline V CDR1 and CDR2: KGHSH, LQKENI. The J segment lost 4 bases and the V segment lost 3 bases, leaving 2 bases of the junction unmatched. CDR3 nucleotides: TGTGCCAGCTCACCGGACAGGGGGGCCTATGGCTACACCTTC. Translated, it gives CASSPDRGAYGYTF.

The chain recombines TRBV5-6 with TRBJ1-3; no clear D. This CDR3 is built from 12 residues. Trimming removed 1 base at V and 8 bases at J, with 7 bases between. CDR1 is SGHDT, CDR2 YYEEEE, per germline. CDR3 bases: TGTGCCAGCAGCTTGTGGGCAGACACCATATATTTT. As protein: CASSLWADTIYF.

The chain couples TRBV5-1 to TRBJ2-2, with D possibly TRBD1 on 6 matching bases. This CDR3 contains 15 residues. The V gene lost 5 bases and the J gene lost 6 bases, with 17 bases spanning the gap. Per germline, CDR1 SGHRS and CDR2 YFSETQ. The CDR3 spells CASRRLTGYAGELFF. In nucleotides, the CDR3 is TGCGCCAGCAGGCGTCTTACAGGGTATGCCGGGGAGCTGTTTTTT. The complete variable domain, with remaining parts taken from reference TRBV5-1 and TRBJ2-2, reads KAGVTQTPRYLIKTRGQQVTLSCSPISGHRSVSWYQQTPGQGLQFLFEYFSETQRNKGNFPGRFSGRQFSNSRSEMNVSTLELGDSALYLCASRRLTGYAGELFFGEGSRLTVL.

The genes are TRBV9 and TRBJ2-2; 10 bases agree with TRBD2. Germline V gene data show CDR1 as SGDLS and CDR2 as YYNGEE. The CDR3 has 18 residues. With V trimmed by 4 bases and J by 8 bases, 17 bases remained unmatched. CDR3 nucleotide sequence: TGTGCCAGCAGCCCCAATTCGGGGCTAGCGGGAGCGTCGGGGGAGCTGTTTTTT. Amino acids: CASSPNSGLAGASGELFF.

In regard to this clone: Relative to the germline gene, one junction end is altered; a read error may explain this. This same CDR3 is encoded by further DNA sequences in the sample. The CDR3 nucleotides are TGCGCCAGCAGCTTAGAGAGGGACAGGATAATGATCTTC. Its protein product is CASSLERDRIMIF. This chain links TRBV7-9 with TRBJ1-2, with 8 bases fitting TRBD1. Germline V CDR1 and CDR2: SEHNR, FQNEAQ (reference sequence). The CDR3 sequence is 13 residues long.

CDR3 DNA: TGTGCCAGCAGCTCAACCTTCCAGGGGGCCCACGAGCAGTACTTC. Amino acids: CASSSTFQGAHEQYF. The rearrangement links TRBV7-9 to TRBJ2-7; 8 bases match TRBD1. The J segment lost 5 bases and the V segment lost 4 bases, leaving 10 bases of the junction unmatched. Germline V gives CDR1 SEHNR, CDR2 FQNEAQ (reference sequence). The CDR3 contains 15 residues.

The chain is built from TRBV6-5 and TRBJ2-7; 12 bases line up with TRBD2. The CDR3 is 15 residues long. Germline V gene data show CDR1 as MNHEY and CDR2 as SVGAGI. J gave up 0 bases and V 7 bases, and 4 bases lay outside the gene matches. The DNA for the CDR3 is TGTGCCAGCACCCTGACTAGCGGGAGCTCCTACGAGCAGTACTTC. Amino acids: CASTLTSGSSYEQYF.

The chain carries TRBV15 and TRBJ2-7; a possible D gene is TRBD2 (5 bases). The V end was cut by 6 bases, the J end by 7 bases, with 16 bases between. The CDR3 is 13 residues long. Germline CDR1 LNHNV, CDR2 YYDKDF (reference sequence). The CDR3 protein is CATREVISGEQYF. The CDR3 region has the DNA TGTGCCACCAGGGAGGTTATTTCGGGGGAGCAGTACTTC.

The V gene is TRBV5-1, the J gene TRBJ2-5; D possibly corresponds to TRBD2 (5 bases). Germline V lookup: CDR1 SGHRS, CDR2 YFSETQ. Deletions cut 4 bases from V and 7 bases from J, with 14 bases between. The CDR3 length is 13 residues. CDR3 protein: CASSHGPEGTQYF. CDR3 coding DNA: TGCGCCAGCAGCCATGGTCCCGAGGGGACCCAGTACTTC.

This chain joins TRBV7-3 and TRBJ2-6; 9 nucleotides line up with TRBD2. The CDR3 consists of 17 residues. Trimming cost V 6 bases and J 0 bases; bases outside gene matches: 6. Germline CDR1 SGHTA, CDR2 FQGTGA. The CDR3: CASSPSGASSGANVLTF. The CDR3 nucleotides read TGTGCCAGCAGTCCTAGCGGGGCCTCCTCTGGGGCCAACGTCCTGACTTTC. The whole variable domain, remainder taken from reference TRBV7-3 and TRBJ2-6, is GAGVSQTPSNKVTEKGKYVELRCDPISGHTALYWYRQSLGQGPEFLIYFQGTGAADDSGLPNDRFFAVRPEGSVSTLKIQRTERGDSAVYLCASSPSGASSGANVLTFGAGSRLTVL.

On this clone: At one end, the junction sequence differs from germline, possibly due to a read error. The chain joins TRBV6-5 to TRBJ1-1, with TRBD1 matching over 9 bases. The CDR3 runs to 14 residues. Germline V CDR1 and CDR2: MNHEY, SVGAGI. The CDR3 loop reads CASSYPETGGETFF. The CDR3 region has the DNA TGTGCCAGCAGTTACCCTGAGACAGGGGGTGAAACTTTCTTT.

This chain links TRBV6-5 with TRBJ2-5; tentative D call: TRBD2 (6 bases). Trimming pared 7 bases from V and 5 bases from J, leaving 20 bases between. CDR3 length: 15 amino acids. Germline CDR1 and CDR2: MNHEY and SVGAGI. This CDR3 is CASTYGRGGRETQYF. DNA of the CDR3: TGTGCCAGCACCTACGGTCGGGGAGGAAGGGAGACCCAGTACTTC.

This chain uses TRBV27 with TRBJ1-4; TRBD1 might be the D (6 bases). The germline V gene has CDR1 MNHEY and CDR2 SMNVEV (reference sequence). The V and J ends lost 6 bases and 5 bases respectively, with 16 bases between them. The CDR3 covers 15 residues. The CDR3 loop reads CASRHIGTRNEKLFF. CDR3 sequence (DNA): TGTGCCAGCAGGCATATCGGGACACGCAATGAAAAACTGTTTTTT.

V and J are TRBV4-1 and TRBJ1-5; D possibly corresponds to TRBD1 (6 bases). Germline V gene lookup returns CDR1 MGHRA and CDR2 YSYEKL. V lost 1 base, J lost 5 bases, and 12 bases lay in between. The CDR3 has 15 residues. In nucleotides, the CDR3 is TGCGCCAGCAGCCAAGGGGACACCAACTATCAGCCCCAGCATTTT. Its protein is CASSQGDTNYQPQHF.

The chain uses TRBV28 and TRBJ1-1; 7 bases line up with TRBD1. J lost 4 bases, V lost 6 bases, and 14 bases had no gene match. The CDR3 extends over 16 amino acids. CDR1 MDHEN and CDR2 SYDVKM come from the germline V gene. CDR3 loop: CASRMTGYEAGTEAFF. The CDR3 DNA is TGTGCCAGCAGGATGACAGGGTACGAGGCGGGCACTGAAGCTTTCTTT.

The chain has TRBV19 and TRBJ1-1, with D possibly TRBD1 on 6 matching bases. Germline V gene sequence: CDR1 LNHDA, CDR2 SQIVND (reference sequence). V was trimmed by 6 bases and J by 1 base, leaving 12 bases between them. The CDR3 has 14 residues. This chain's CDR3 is CASRTGTPNTEAFF. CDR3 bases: TGTGCCAGTAGAACCGGGACACCGAACACTGAAGCTTTCTTT.

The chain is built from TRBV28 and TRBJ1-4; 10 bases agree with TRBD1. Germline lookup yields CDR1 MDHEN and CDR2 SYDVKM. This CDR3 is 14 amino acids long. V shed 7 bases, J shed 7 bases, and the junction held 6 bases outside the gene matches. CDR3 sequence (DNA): TGTGCCAGCACCCAGGGACAGGGGTTTGAAAAACTGTTTTTT. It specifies CASTQGQGFEKLFF.

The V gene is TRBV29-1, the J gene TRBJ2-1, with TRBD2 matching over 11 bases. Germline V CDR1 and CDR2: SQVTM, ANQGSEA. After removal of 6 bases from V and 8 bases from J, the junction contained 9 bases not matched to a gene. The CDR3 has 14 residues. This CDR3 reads CSVKLAGEYYEQFF. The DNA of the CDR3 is TGCAGCGTAAAACTAGCGGGAGAATACTATGAGCAGTTCTTC.

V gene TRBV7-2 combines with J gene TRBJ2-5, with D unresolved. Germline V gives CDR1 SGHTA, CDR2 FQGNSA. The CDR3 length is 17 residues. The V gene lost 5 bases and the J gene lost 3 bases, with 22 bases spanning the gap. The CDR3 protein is CASSPSPGRNFKETQYF. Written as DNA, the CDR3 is TGTGCCAGCAGCCCCTCACCGGGTCGGAACTTCAAAGAGACCCAGTACTTC.

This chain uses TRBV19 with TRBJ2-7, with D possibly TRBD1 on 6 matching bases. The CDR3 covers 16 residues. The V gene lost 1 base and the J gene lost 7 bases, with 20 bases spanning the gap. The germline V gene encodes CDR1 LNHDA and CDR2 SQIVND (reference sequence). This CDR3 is CASSIARTGSQGEQYF. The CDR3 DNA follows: TGTGCCAGTAGTATAGCCCGTACAGGGTCGCAGGGGGAGCAGTACTTC. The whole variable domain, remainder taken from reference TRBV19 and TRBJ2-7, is DGGITQSPKYLFRKEGQNVTLSCEQNLNHDAMYWYRQDPGQGLRLIYYSQIVNDFQKGDIAEGYSVSREKKESFPLTVTSAQKNPTAFYLCASSIARTGSQGEQYFGPGTRLTVT.

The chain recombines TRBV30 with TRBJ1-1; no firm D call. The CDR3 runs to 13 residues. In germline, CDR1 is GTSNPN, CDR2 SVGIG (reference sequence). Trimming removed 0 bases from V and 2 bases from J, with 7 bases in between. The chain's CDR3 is CAWSVKLNTEAFF. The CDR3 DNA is TGTGCCTGGAGTGTAAAGCTCAACACTGAAGCTTTCTTT.

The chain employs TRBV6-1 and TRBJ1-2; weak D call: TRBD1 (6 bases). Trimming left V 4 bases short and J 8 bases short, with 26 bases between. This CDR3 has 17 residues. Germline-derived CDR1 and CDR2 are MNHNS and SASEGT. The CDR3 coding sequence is TGTGCCAGCAGTGCCACGACCTTGGGACAAGGGTCGTTGGGCTACACCTTC. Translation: CASSATTLGQGSLGYTF.